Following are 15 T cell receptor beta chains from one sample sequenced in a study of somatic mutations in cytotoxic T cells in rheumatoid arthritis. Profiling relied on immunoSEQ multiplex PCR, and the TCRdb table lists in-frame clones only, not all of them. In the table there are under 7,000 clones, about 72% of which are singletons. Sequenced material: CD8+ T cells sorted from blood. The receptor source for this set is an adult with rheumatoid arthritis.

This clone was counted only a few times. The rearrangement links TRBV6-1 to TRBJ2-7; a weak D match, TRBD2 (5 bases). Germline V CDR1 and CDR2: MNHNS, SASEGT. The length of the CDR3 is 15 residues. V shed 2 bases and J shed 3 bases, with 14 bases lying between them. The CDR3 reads CASSEWEPPLYEQYF. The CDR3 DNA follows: TGTGCCAGCAGTGAATGGGAGCCTCCCCTCTACGAGCAGTACTTC.

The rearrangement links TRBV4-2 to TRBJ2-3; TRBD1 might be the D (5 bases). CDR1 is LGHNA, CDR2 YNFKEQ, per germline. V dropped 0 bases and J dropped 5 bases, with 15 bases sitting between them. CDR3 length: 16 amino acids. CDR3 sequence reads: CASSQEWGSQKDTQYF. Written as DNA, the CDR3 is TGTGCCAGCAGCCAAGAGTGGGGCAGCCAGAAAGATACGCAGTATTTT.

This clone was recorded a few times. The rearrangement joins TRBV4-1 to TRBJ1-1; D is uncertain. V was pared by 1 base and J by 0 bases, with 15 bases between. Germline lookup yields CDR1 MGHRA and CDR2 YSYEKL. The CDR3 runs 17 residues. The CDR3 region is CASSQGVGIILNTEAFF. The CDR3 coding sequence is TGCGCCAGCAGCCAAGGAGTCGGGATTATCTTGAACACTGAAGCTTTCTTT.

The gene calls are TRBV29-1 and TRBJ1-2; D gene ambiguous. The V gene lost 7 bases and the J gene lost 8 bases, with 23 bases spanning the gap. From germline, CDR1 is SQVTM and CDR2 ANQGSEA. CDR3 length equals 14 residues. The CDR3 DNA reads TGCAGCGCCGCCGGGTTAGGTCGGGCGGAAGGCTACACCTTC. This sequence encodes CSAAGLGRAEGYTF.

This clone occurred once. CDR3 in amino acids: CSVDGSGQGGNYGYTF. Written as DNA, the CDR3 is TGCAGCGTTGACGGGAGCGGCCAGGGGGGTAACTATGGCTACACCTTC. The J gene is TRBJ1-2, the V gene TRBV29-1; 7 nucleotides line up with TRBD1. Germline loops: CDR1 SQVTM, CDR2 ANQGSEA. The CDR3 length is 16 residues. The ends lost 3 bases at V and 1 base at J; junction bases unmatched: 11.

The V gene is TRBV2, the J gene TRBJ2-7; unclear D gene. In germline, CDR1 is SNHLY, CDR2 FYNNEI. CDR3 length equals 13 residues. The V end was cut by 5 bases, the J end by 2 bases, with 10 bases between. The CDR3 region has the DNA TGTGCCAGCAGTTTTGTGGAGACCTACGAGCAGTACTTC. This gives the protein CASSFVETYEQYF.

The CDR3 sequence is CASSPPGQGNTIYF. As DNA, the CDR3 is TGTGCCAGCTCACCCCCGGGACAGGGAAACACCATATATTTT. V and J are TRBV18 and TRBJ1-3; 7 bases line up with TRBD1. Losses at the gene ends were 3 bases for V and 4 bases for J; bases not matched to a gene: 3. CDR3 length: 14 residues. Germline CDR1 KGHSH, CDR2 LQKENI. The variable domain in full, with the rest retrieved from reference TRBV18 and TRBJ1-3, is NAGVMQNPRHLVRRRGQEARLRCSPMKGHSHVYWYRQLPEEGLKFMVYLQKENIIDESGMPKERFSAEFPKEGPSILRIQQVVRGDSAAYFCASSPPGQGNTIYFGEGSWLTVV.

CDR3 residues: CASSPLGLRGGTEQFF. CDR3 nucleotide sequence: TGTGCCAGCAGCCCCCTTGGGTTGCGGGGGGGCACTGAGCAGTTCTTC. The rearrangement uses TRBV13 and TRBJ2-1; TRBD2 matches at 9 bases. Germline values: CDR1 PRHDT, CDR2 FYEKMQ (reference sequence). The CDR3 runs 16 residues. Unmatched junction bases numbered 14, after V lost 5 bases and J lost 9 bases.

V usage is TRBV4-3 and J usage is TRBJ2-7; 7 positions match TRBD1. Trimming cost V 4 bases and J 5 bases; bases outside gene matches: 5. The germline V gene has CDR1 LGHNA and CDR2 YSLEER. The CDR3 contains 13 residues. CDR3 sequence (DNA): TGCGCCAGCAGCCCCCCAGGGGGAGACGAGCAGTACTTC. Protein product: CASSPPGGDEQYF.

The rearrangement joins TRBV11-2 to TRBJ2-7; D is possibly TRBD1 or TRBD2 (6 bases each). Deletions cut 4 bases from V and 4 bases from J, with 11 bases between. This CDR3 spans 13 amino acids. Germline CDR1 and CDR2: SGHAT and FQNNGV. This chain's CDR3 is CASSSEGGYEQYF. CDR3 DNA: TGTGCCAGCAGCTCCGAGGGGGGTTACGAGCAGTACTTC.

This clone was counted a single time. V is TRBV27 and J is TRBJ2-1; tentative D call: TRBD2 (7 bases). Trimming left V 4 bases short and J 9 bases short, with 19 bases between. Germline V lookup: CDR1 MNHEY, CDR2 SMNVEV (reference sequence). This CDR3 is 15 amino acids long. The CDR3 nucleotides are TGTGCCAGCAGTTCGACAGGTGGATCGGGGGGTGAGCAGTTCTTC. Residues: CASSSTGGSGGEQFF.

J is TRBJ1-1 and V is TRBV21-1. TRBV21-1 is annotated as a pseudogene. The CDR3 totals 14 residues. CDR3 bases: TGTGCCAGCAGCAAACCCCAGCGGAACACTGAAGCTTTCTTT. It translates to CASSKPQRNTEAFF.

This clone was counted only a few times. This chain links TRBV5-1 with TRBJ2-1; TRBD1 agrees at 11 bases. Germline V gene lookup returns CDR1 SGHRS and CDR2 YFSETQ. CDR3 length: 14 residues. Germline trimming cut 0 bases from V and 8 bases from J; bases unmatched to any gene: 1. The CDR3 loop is CASSLGTGGHEQFF. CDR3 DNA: TGCGCCAGCAGCTTGGGGACAGGGGGCCATGAGCAGTTCTTC.

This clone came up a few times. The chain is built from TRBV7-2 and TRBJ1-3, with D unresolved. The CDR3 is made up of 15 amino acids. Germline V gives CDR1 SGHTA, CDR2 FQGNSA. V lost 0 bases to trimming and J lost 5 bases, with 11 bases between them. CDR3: CASSLATAYRNTIYF. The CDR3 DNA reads TGTGCCAGCAGCTTAGCCACAGCATACCGAAACACCATATATTTT.

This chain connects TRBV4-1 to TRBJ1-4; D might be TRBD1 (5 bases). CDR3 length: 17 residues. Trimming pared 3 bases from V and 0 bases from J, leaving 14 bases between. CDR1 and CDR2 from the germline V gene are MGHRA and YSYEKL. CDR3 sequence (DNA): TGCGCCAGCAGCCAGCCCGGACACATAGCAACTAATGAAAAACTGTTTTTT. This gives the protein CASSQPGHIATNEKLFF.